This T cell receptor beta chain was sequenced during a study of blood T cell repertoires in COVID-19. There are 16 residues in the CDR3. With V trimmed by 0 bases and J by 2 bases, 5 bases remained unmatched. The V gene's germline CDR1 is MGHRA and CDR2 YSYEKL. TCRdb's table, derived via immunoSEQ multiplex PCR, lists solely in-frame clones and lacks some. This sample yields roughly 98,000 clones, of which just under 85% are seen a single time; 12% belongs to the top ten. Sequencing was performed on peripheral blood. The chain couples TRBV4-1 to TRBJ2-7; 9 bases are shared with TRBD1. The sequence derives from a woman aged 65 to 85 with active or convalescent COVID-19. Written as DNA, the CDR3 is TGCGCCAGCAGCCAAGACTGGGGACAGGGAGCCTACGAGCAGTACTTC. This codes for CASSQDWGQGAYEQYF.